The source of this T cell receptor beta chain is a study of sequential checkpoint blockade in melanoma (dated by TCRdb to between 2017 and 2020). Notes on the research overall: Using 1:1 randomization, the trial assigned patients either to first-line nivolumab followed by ipilimumab (arm A) or to ipilimumab followed by nivolumab (arm B). Maintenance nivolumab was given following each of the two trial sequences. DNA from about 90 pretreatment melanoma tumor samples underwent TCRbeta immunosequencing. For 20 to 25 patients, matched tumor biopsies were taken both before treatment and at week 13, after single-agent nivolumab (arm A) or ipilimumab (arm B). In about 83% of the matched pre- and post-treatment tumor biopsy pairs, both biopsies came from the same lesion. The paper as a whole reports these results and caveats: Among patients in the nivolumab-first arm (arm A), tumor TIL clonality before treatment was associated with response (P = .04). Validation of the response-prediction model combining TCR metrics and mutation burden is needed in larger, independent patient cohorts. Achieving clinical benefit was about 30 times more likely for patients whose tumor T-cell fraction and clonality increased by week 13. PD-L1 staining and CD8+ T-cell counts correlated with tumor T-cell fraction and clonality, whereas mutational load did not. Within-arm analyses of tumor T-cell fraction were constrained by small sample sizes and reduced statistical power.

The germline V gene (reference sequence) gives CDR1 as LNHDA and CDR2 as SQIVND. The CDR3 runs 14 amino acids, cysteine and phenylalanine included. The entry retains the CDR3 DNA only, 42 bases that are in frame from base 1. V gives up 1 base and J gives up 7 bases, and the segment between their germline ends measures 13 bases. The immunoSEQ Assay was used to immunosequence TCRbeta CDR3 regions from genomic DNA. Before high-throughput sequencing, genomic DNA was amplified using bias-controlled multiplex PCR. From the authors' description of their analysis: To quantify the absolute abundance of each unique TCRbeta CDR3 region, the sequences were collapsed and filtered. Clonality, defined as 1 minus Pielou's evenness, was calculated using only productive rearrangements. Tumor T-cell fraction was computed by normalizing TCRbeta template counts to usable DNA, estimated from several housekeeping genes. A previously published method was used to identify clones with significantly greater frequencies in on-treatment samples than in baseline samples. TCRdb took this table from immuneACCESS and kept in-frame rearrangements with V and J called. Such tables lack part of the clones; where checked against another copy, unresolved V genes explain under half of the gap, and the rest is unexplained. That table gives V, J and clone size, and the DNA gave D and trimming. This sample gives 3,000 to 4,500 clones in total; 17% of them show up just once. Just over 14% of the sample lies in the top ten.

Of note for this clone: The specificity of this receptor is unknown. No base qualities exist here, and no much larger clone lies one base off it.

The sample's treatment or condition label, in plain terms: randomized to nivolumab then ipilimumab (arm A) or the reverse (arm B). None of the trial patients had been given prior DNA-damaging chemotherapy. The samples were obtained from melanoma patients enrolled in CheckMate 064, an open-label, randomized phase II trial testing sequential checkpoint blockade. Tumor TCR sequencing used genomic DNA from formalin-fixed paraffin-embedded (FFPE) tissue samples. The sample was tumor tissue (inferred from file names), taken from a patient given nivolumab and ipilimumab in sequence. The sequence came from a human donor with melanoma. The rearranged chain carries TRBV19 and TRBJ2-5; 6 matching bases give a weak D call of TRBD2. This receptor carries the CDR3 CASSIATSSGTQYF. The sequence in DNA is TGTGCCAGTAGTATAGCTACTAGCAGTGGGACCCAGTACTTC.